The next 12 T cell receptor beta chains were all read from a single sample in a study of T-cell reconstitution after alpha-beta-depleted transplantation in children. Library preparation (for TCRbeta) was performed with unique molecular identifiers. TCRdb re-analysed the PCR reads in MiXCR, keeping a single row per CDR3 protein. The profile shows hundreds of thousands of distinct CDR3 sequences, approximately 13% of them singletons. The specimen was PBMCs from the stem cell graft donor, collected from the stem cell graft. These receptor sequences come from a human donor who donated a stem cell graft to a child with combined immunodeficiency.

This clonotype has a handful of counts. The chain is built from TRBV28 and TRBJ2-2; unclear D gene. The CDR3 loop spans 16 amino acids. V dropped 2 bases and J dropped 0 bases, with 10 bases sitting between them. The germline gives CDR1 MDHEN, CDR2 SYDVKM. DNA of the CDR3: TGTGCCAGCAGTTTAAGTTCGGCAGCGAACACCGGGGAGCTGTTTTTT. It yields the protein CASSLSSAANTGELFF. Looking up the rest from reference TRBV28 and TRBJ2-2 gives the full variable domain: DVKVTQSSRYLVKRTGEKVFLECVQDMDHENMFWYRQDPGLGLRLIYFSYDVKMKEKGDIPEGYSVSREKKERFSLILESASTNQTSMYLCASSLSSAANTGELFFGEGSRLTVL.

This clonotype was seen more than once but under ten times. The chain couples TRBV6-5 to TRBJ1-5, with a possible D match to TRBD1 (5 bases). V was pared by 2 bases and J by 8 bases, with 13 bases between. Per the germline V gene, CDR1 is MNHEY and CDR2 is SVGAGI. The CDR3 sequence is 14 residues long. The CDR3 nucleotides are TGTGCCAGCAGTTACGGCAGGGAGAGCGAGCCCCAGCATTTT. Amino acids: CASSYGRESEPQHF.

This clonotype was observed a handful of times. The V and J genes are TRBV6-2 or TRBV6-3 and TRBJ2-2, with 9 bases lining up with TRBD2. Germline CDR1 reads MNHEY; CDR2 reads SVGEGT. The CDR3 covers 16 residues. V was pared by 5 bases and J by 0 bases, with 4 bases of the junction left unmatched. CDR3 protein: CASSTLAGTNTGELFF. The CDR3 DNA reads as TGTGCCAGCAGTACCCTAGCGGGAACGAACACCGGGGAGCTGTTTTTT.

This clonotype was picked up many times. V is TRBV11-2 and J is TRBJ2-7; D is perhaps TRBD1 or TRBD2 (6 bases each). Germline V gene lookup returns CDR1 SGHAT and CDR2 FQNNGV. Trimming shortened V by 3 bases and J by 2 bases, and 11 bases separated the two germline ends. The CDR3 contains 14 residues. Here the CDR3 DNA reads TGTGCCAGCAGCTTTCGGGGGCGACCCTACGAGCAGTACTTC. Residues: CASSFRGRPYEQYF.

This clonotype was counted only a few times. V is TRBV10-3 and J is TRBJ2-1, with D perhaps TRBD1 (5 bases). From germline, CDR1 is ENHRY and CDR2 SYGVKD. The CDR3 is 13 residues long. Trimming pared 5 bases from V and 6 bases from J, leaving 11 bases between. The CDR3 sequence: CAISPRVVNEQFF. Here the CDR3 DNA reads TGTGCCATCAGTCCCAGGGTAGTCAATGAGCAGTTCTTC.

This clonotype was detected a few times. J is TRBJ2-5 and V is TRBV20-1; the D call may be TRBD1 or TRBD2 (5 bases each). The CDR3 has 14 amino acids. Deletions cut 6 bases from V and 2 bases from J, with 16 bases between. Germline V lookup: CDR1 DFQATT, CDR2 SNEGSKA (reference sequence). CDR3 nucleotide sequence: TGCAGTGCAACCGGGACGGACAATCAAGAGACCCAGTACTTC. It translates to CSATGTDNQETQYF.

In its sample, this clonotype was seen once. The CDR3 protein is CASTNPLSGANVLTF. CDR3 bases: TGTGCCAGCACCAATCCCCTCTCTGGGGCCAACGTCCTGACTTTC. The chain is built from TRBV7-2 and TRBJ2-6; unclear D gene. The CDR3 spans 15 residues. The ends were cut back, 7 bases at V and 0 bases at J, with 10 bases in the middle. CDR1 is SGHTA and CDR2 is FQGNSA in the germline V gene.

The table lists this clonotype with a few counts. This chain uses TRBV20-1 with TRBJ2-1, with D perhaps TRBD1 (6 bases). The CDR3 runs to 14 residues. The V gene's germline CDR1 is DFQATT and CDR2 SNEGSKA (reference sequence). V was shortened by 6 bases and J by 6 bases, with 18 bases between the two germline ends. DNA for the CDR3: TGCAGTGCCTTAAGCCGGGACACACTCAATGAGCAGTTCTTC. It codes for CSALSRDTLNEQFF.

This clonotype has ten or more counts. This rearrangement joins TRBV2 to TRBJ2-5; 14 nucleotides agree with TRBD2. There are 19 residues in the CDR3. From germline, CDR1 is SNHLY and CDR2 FYNNEI. The V segment lost 4 bases and the J segment 3 bases; nucleotides outside the gene matches: 13. In nucleotides, the CDR3 is TGTGCCAGCAGTGTCCCGCGGACTAGCGGGAGGCGTAGGGAAGAGACCCAGTACTTC. It codes for CASSVPRTSGRRREETQYF.

This clonotype came up a few times. The chain combines TRBV5-5 with TRBJ1-1, with no clear D. The CDR3 is 15 residues long. V was shortened by 0 bases and J by 1 base, with 10 bases between the two germline ends. Germline CDR1 is SGHKS and CDR2 is YYEKEE (reference sequence). CDR3 residues: CASSLGVGRNTEAFF. DNA of the CDR3: TGTGCCAGCAGCTTGGGGGTAGGAAGGAACACTGAAGCTTTCTTT.

This chain uses TRBV27 with TRBJ2-3; D remains ambiguous. The CDR3 extends over 13 amino acids. With 3 bases removed from V and 5 bases from J, the gap between germline ends came to 9 bases. Germline V gene data show CDR1 as MNHEY and CDR2 as SMNVEV (reference sequence). The CDR3 sequence is CASSFNTIDTQYF. In nucleotides, the CDR3 is TGTGCCAGCAGTTTTAACACGATAGATACGCAGTATTTT.

The chain couples TRBV6-1 to TRBJ2-1; D gene uncertain. CDR1 is MNHNS and CDR2 is SASEGT in the germline V gene. Trimming cost V 6 bases and J 7 bases, with 16 bases left between them. This CDR3 spans 14 amino acids. CDR3 residues: CASRRLSDGNEQFF. For the CDR3, the DNA is TGTGCCAGCAGGCGGCTATCGGACGGTAATGAGCAGTTCTTC.